This T cell receptor (beta chain) came from a study of cytomegalovirus exposure and HLA in healthy donors. As to this clone: Its antigen is unidentified.

Overall study findings and caveats: Later on, a genetic analysis was performed. It linked a missense variant in DCLRE1C with V- and J-gene trimming of TCR beta. Exclusion as indistinguishable affected some V segments, including TRBV6-2 and TRBV6-3.

The PCR employed 60 Vbeta primers together with 13 Jbeta primers. Clones were read by immunoSEQ multiplex PCR, and TCRdb kept only the in-frame ones, dropping some. The sample includes some 170,000 clones, roughly 80% of them seen just once. With 5 bases removed from V and 3 bases from J, the gap between germline ends came to 19 bases. CDR1 is SEHNR, CDR2 FQNEAQ, per germline (reference sequence). This CDR3 spans 16 amino acids. Sample: PBMCs. This receptor was taken from a woman aged 18-29 years in good health and CMV-seropositive. The chain carries TRBV7-9 and TRBJ1-1, with D possibly TRBD1 on 5 matching bases. The CDR3 sequence is CASSILFRGGDTEAFF. CDR3 nucleotide sequence: TGTGCCAGCAGCATATTATTTAGGGGTGGGGACACTGAAGCTTTCTTT. The entire variable domain, with the rest obtained from reference TRBV7-9 and TRBJ1-1, is as follows: DTGVSQNPRHKITKRGQNVTFRCDPISEHNRLYWYRQTLGQGPEFLTYFQNEAQLEKSRLLSDRFSAERPKGSFSTLEIQRTEQGDSAMYLCASSILFRGGDTEAFFGQGTRLTVV.